Each of the 27 T cell receptor beta chains below was sequenced from the same sample in a study of prognosis after radiotherapy for stage I lung cancer. Template was genomic DNA; TCR beta CDR3 amplified in two multiplex PCR rounds. Primers (each specific to one TRBV or TRBJ gene) were used in first-round PCR. TCRdb reprocessed the multiplex PCR reads with MiXCR, giving one entry per CDR3 protein. Found here are about 18,000 distinct CDR3 sequences, about 27% of them singletons; the top ten hold 20% to 25%. The starting material was PBMCs, obtained before or after stereotactic body radiation therapy (not recorded which). These receptors all come from a donor at least 50 years old with non-small cell lung cancer.

This clonotype was detected many times. This sequence joins TRBV12-3 or TRBV12-4 and TRBJ2-2; maybe TRBD1 (6 bases). Deletions cut 4 bases from V and 7 bases from J, with 16 bases between. CDR3 length: 15 residues. The CDR3: CASSYVQGNHGELFF. CDR3 coding DNA: TGTGCCAGCAGTTATGTACAGGGTAATCACGGGGAGCTGTTTTTT.

V gene TRBV6-1 combines with J gene TRBJ1-2, with D maybe TRBD1 (5 bases). Germline lookup yields CDR1 MNHNS and CDR2 SASEGT. V was clipped by 6 bases and J by 4 bases, with 15 bases between them. This CDR3 is 14 amino acids long. The CDR3 spells CASSPTALVYGYTF. CDR3 coding DNA: TGTGCCAGCAGCCCGACAGCATTGGTCTATGGCTACACCTTC.

Concerning this clonotype: A read error may explain this, as a much larger clone is one base away. CDR3 loop: CASSRGGAMPVYTF. In DNA, the CDR3 is TGTGCCAGCAGCCGCGGAGGCGCTATGCCGGTCTACACCTTC. V gene TRBV3-1 combines with J gene TRBJ1-2; D call uncertain. V was pared by 4 bases and J by 10 bases, with 19 bases between. The CDR3 consists of 14 residues. Germline CDR1 reads LGHDT; CDR2 reads YNNKEL (reference sequence).

This clonotype occurred many times. This rearrangement joins TRBV20-1 to TRBJ1-1; possible D gene TRBD1, 5 bases. The V gene lost 1 base and the J gene lost 5 bases, with 14 bases spanning the gap. Germline loops: CDR1 DFQATT, CDR2 SNEGSKA (reference sequence). The CDR3 is made up of 14 amino acids. CDR3 DNA sequence: TGCAGTGCTAGAGTGAGGCAGGGCAAAACTGAAGCTTTCTTT. This translates into CSARVRQGKTEAFF.

A word on this clonotype: A much bigger clone sits one base away, suggesting this may be a read error. The chain combines TRBV6-2 or TRBV6-3 with TRBJ1-1; TRBD1 is a possible D gene (6 bases). V lost 8 bases, J lost 5 bases, and 15 bases lay in between. The CDR3 consists of 13 residues. Germline V gives CDR1 MNHEY, CDR2 SVGEGT. The CDR3 sequence is CASEGVEKTEAFF. Here the CDR3 DNA reads TGTGCCAGCGAGGGGGTCGAAAAAACTGAAGCTTTCTTT.

The sample holds many counts of this clonotype. The chain combines TRBV7-2 with TRBJ2-1; 10 nucleotides line up with TRBD2. The V gene's germline CDR1 is SGHTA and CDR2 FQGNSA. The CDR3 is made up of 15 amino acids. The ends lost 5 bases at V and 4 bases at J; junction bases unmatched: 5. Here the CDR3 DNA reads TGTGCCAGCAGCCCTGCGGGACTAGCGTACAATGAGCAGTTCTTC. This gives the protein CASSPAGLAYNEQFF.

Many counts were recorded for this clonotype. The V gene is TRBV5-1, the J gene TRBJ2-3, with 11 bases lining up with TRBD1. The trim removed 4 bases at V and 7 bases at J, leaving 8 bases unmatched. The CDR3 spans 15 residues. In germline, CDR1 is SGHRS, CDR2 YFSETQ. The CDR3 DNA reads as TGCGCCAGCAGCCCCGGACAGGGGGCTAAACATACGCAGTATTTT. Translated, it gives CASSPGQGAKHTQYF.

A word on this clonotype: This probably arose from a read error, given a far larger clone one base away. The V call is TRBV6-2 or TRBV6-3, the J call TRBJ2-3; D is uncertain. Germline CDR1 is MNHEY and CDR2 is SVGEGT. The CDR3 contains 14 residues. Trimming took 5 bases from V and 7 from J, leaving 16 bases between them. The CDR3 nucleotides are TGTGCCAGCAGTGACACTCTGGGCGCATATACGCAGTATTTT. It encodes CASSDTLGAYTQYF.

This clonotype has ten or more counts. V usage is TRBV5-6 and J usage is TRBJ2-7; D assignment may be TRBD1 or TRBD2 (5 bases each). V gave up 3 bases and J gave up 0 bases, with 10 bases separating them. Germline V lookup: CDR1 SGHDT, CDR2 YYEEEE. There are 14 residues in the CDR3. In DNA form, the CDR3 reads TGTGCCAGCAGCTGGGGACGGAGCTCCTACGAGCAGTACTTC. It is translated as CASSWGRSSYEQYF.

This clonotype showed up many times. V is TRBV15 and J is TRBJ2-7; the D gene is possibly TRBD1 (5 bases). Germline V lookup: CDR1 LNHNV, CDR2 YYDKDF (reference sequence). Trimming stripped 4 bases from V and 7 bases from J, with 20 bases between. The CDR3 has 15 residues. The CDR3 DNA sequence: TGTGCCACCAGCACTGGACACACATATGGACGGGAGCAGTACTTC. Protein: CATSTGHTYGREQYF. Filled out from reference TRBV15 and TRBJ2-7, the complete variable domain reads DAMVIQNPRYQVTQFGKPVTLSCSQTLNHNVMYWYQQKSSQAPKLLFHYYDKDFNNEADTPDNFQSRRPNTSFCFLDIRSPGLGDTAMYLCATSTGHTYGREQYFGPGTRLTVT.

This clonotype was counted at least ten times. The gene calls are TRBV2 and TRBJ1-4; D remains unclear. Looked up from germline, CDR1 is SNHLY and CDR2 is FYNNEI. This CDR3 is built from 12 residues. V was cut by 2 bases and J by 4 bases, with 2 bases left in between. The CDR3 DNA reads as TGTGCCAGCAGTGAACTTAATGAAAAACTGTTTTTT. It is translated as CASSELNEKLFF.

The V and J genes are TRBV20-1 and TRBJ2-2; 10 bases match TRBD2. The V segment lost 3 bases and the J segment 11 bases; nucleotides outside the gene matches: 15. Germline V gene data show CDR1 as DFQATT and CDR2 as SNEGSKA (reference sequence). The CDR3 has 16 residues. CDR3 DNA: TGCAGTGCTAGGGAAGCGGGAGGGCGGCTCACCGTTGAGCTGTTTTTT. It specifies CSAREAGGRLTVELFF.

About this clonotype itself: Being one base from a much bigger clone, this may be a read error. The V call is TRBV6-1, the J call TRBJ2-1; D might be TRBD2 (5 bases). The CDR3 is 16 residues long. Germline CDR1 is MNHNS and CDR2 is SASEGT. V lost 10 bases and J 0 bases, leaving 19 bases between the germline ends. This chain's CDR3 is CATRPGYQSSYNEQFF. DNA for the CDR3: TGTGCCACCCGCCCGGGGTACCAAAGCTCCTACAATGAGCAGTTCTTC.

About this clonotype: This could be a read error, since a much larger clone is one nucleotide away. V and J are TRBV29-1 and TRBJ1-2, with unresolved D. The ends were cut back, 3 bases at V and 4 bases at J, with 6 bases in the middle. Germline V CDR1 and CDR2: SQVTM, ANQGSEA. The CDR3 spans 11 residues. CDR3 in amino acids: CSVDKVYGYTF. The CDR3 DNA reads as TGCAGCGTTGATAAAGTCTATGGCTACACCTTC.

In this sample, this clonotype turned up many times. This chain links TRBV12-3 or TRBV12-4 with TRBJ1-1; 10 bases align to TRBD1. Trimming cost V 6 bases and J 3 bases; bases outside gene matches: 4. This CDR3 comprises 14 residues. CDR3 amino acids: CASSPGQGDTEAFF. The CDR3 DNA reads as TGTGCCAGCAGCCCAGGACAGGGGGACACTGAAGCTTTCTTT.

V is TRBV6-2 or TRBV6-3 and J is TRBJ2-2, with D possibly TRBD2 on 5 matching bases. Germline V CDR1 and CDR2: MNHEY, SVGEGT. Trimming cost V 6 bases and J 8 bases, with 19 bases left between them. The CDR3 extends over 15 amino acids. CDR3 loop: CASSREGFGKGELFF. CDR3 nucleotide sequence: TGTGCCAGCAGCCGCGAGGGTTTTGGCAAAGGGGAGCTGTTTTTT.

This clonotype qualifies as medium-sized. This chain links TRBV20-1 with TRBJ2-7, with TRBD2 identical over 8 bases. The CDR3 loop spans 17 amino acids. Germline V lookup: CDR1 DFQATT, CDR2 SNEGSKA (reference sequence). V shed 6 bases and J 5 bases; nucleotides not matched to a gene: 21. CDR3 residues: CSALIKPSGSLYHEQYF. Here the CDR3 DNA reads TGCAGTGCGCTAATAAAACCGAGCGGGAGCCTTTACCACGAGCAGTACTTC.

This clonotype was observed at least ten times. The genes are TRBV20-1 and TRBJ1-2; D perhaps matches TRBD1 (5 bases). Trimming took off 3 bases at V and 4 bases at J, with 12 bases between the two ends. The CDR3 has 13 amino acids. CDR1 is DFQATT and CDR2 is SNEGSKA in the germline V gene (reference sequence). DNA of the CDR3: TGCAGTGCTAGGGAACAAGGGACCTATGGCTACACCTTC. Protein sequence: CSAREQGTYGYTF.

This clonotype has ten or more counts. This may be a read error, as it is one base from a much larger clone. The chain is built from TRBV28 and TRBJ1-3; D is undetermined. Germline lookup yields CDR1 MDHEN and CDR2 SYDVKM. Trimming stripped 8 bases from V and 7 bases from J, with 18 bases between. This CDR3 contains 14 residues. The CDR3 spells CASGPSRMVNTIYF. CDR3 DNA sequence: TGTGCCAGCGGCCCGAGCAGGATGGTGAACACCATATATTTT.

At least ten counts were recorded for this clonotype. The J gene is TRBJ2-5, the V gene TRBV2, with D tentatively TRBD2 (5 bases). CDR3 length: 15 amino acids. V was cut by 1 base and J by 5 bases, with 14 bases left in between. CDR1 is SNHLY and CDR2 is FYNNEI in the germline V gene. CDR3 bases: TGTGCCAGCAGTGAAGGTGGTCGGGGTGAGGAGACCCAGTACTTC. Protein: CASSEGGRGEETQYF.

This clonotype was picked up many times. The genes are TRBV11-3 and TRBJ2-1, with D possibly TRBD1 on 5 matching bases. Between the trimmed V and J ends, which lost 5 bases and 5 bases, there was a span of 10 bases. The CDR3 sequence is 13 residues long. Per germline, CDR1 SGHNT and CDR2 YENEEA. CDR3 sequence (DNA): TGTGCCAGCAGCGACAGTATGAACAATGAGCAGTTCTTC. It encodes CASSDSMNNEQFF.

This clonotype has at least ten counts. The rearrangement links TRBV11-2 to TRBJ2-2, with D possibly TRBD1 on 6 matching bases. V lost 2 bases to trimming and J lost 6 bases, with 7 bases between them. Germline V gives CDR1 SGHAT, CDR2 FQNNGV. CDR3 size: 13 residues. This chain's CDR3 is CASSLTGSGELFF. In nucleotides, the CDR3 is TGTGCCAGCAGCTTAACAGGGTCCGGGGAGCTGTTTTTT. Combining the CDR3 with reference TRBV11-2 and TRBJ2-2 gives the whole variable domain EAGVAQSPRYKIIEKRQSVAFWCNPISGHATLYWYQQILGQGPKLLIQFQNNGVVDDSQLPKDRFSAERLKGVDSTLKIQPAKLEDSAVYLCASSLTGSGELFFGEGSRLTVL.

This clonotype was seen repeatedly, ten times or more. This chain links TRBV28 with TRBJ2-1; 9 positions match TRBD2. Germline values: CDR1 MDHEN, CDR2 SYDVKM. V lost 2 bases to trimming and J lost 6 bases; unmatched junction nucleotides: 5. The CDR3 runs 15 residues. CDR3 in DNA: TGTGCCAGCAGTTTAGGCGGTAGCGGGAGCAATGAGCAGTTCTTC. It yields the protein CASSLGGSGSNEQFF.

Many counts were recorded for this clonotype. This chain links TRBV20-1 with TRBJ2-4; TRBD2 agrees at 14 bases. CDR3 length equals 17 residues. Trimming cost V 3 bases and J 0 bases; bases outside gene matches: 4. The V gene's germline CDR1 is DFQATT and CDR2 SNEGSKA (reference sequence). The chain's CDR3 is CSASRLAGGPAKNIQYF. The CDR3 coding sequence is TGCAGTGCTAGCCGACTAGCGGGAGGGCCAGCCAAAAACATTCAGTACTTC.

This clonotype was detected only once. A read error is likely here: a far larger clone is one base away. The V and J genes are TRBV7-2 and TRBJ2-1; D is unclear. Germline V gene data show CDR1 as SGHTA and CDR2 as FQGNSA. The CDR3 extends over 14 amino acids. CDR3 in amino acids: CASRKESSYNVQFF. The CDR3 DNA follows: TGTGCCAGCAGAAAGGAAAGCTCCTACAATGTGCAGTTCTTC.

This clonotype has ten or more counts. V gene TRBV12-5 combines with J gene TRBJ2-7; no firm D call. The germline V gene encodes CDR1 LGHNT and CDR2 FRNRAP. V was clipped by 6 bases and J by 3 bases, with 12 bases between them. There are 13 residues in the CDR3. CDR3 in DNA: TGTGCTAGTGGATCGACCTCCTTCTACGAGCAGTACTTC. This gives the protein CASGSTSFYEQYF.

This chain uses TRBV4-1 with TRBJ2-7; 8 bases are a match to TRBD1. Germline CDR1 MGHRA, CDR2 YSYEKL. CDR3 size: 15 residues. The trim removed 1 base at V and 9 bases at J, leaving 11 bases unmatched. CDR3 residues: CASSQVRGRSFVQYF. The CDR3 DNA follows: TGCGCCAGCAGCCAAGTCAGGGGGCGTAGTTTCGTGCAGTACTTC.